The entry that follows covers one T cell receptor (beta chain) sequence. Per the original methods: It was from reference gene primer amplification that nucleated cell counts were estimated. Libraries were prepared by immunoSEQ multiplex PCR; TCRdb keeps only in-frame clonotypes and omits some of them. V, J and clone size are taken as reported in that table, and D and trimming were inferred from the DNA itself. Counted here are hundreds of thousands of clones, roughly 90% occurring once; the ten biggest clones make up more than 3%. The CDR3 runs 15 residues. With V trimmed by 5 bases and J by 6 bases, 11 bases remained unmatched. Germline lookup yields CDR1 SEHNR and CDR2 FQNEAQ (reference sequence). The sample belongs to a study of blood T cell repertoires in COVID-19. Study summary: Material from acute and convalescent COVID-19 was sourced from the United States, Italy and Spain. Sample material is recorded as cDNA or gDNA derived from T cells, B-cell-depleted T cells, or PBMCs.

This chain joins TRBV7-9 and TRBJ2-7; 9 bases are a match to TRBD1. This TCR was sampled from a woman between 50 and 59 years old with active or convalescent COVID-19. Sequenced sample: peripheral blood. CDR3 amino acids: CASSDPTGGPSEQYF. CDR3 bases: TGTGCCAGCAGCGATCCAACAGGGGGCCCTTCCGAGCAGTACTTC.